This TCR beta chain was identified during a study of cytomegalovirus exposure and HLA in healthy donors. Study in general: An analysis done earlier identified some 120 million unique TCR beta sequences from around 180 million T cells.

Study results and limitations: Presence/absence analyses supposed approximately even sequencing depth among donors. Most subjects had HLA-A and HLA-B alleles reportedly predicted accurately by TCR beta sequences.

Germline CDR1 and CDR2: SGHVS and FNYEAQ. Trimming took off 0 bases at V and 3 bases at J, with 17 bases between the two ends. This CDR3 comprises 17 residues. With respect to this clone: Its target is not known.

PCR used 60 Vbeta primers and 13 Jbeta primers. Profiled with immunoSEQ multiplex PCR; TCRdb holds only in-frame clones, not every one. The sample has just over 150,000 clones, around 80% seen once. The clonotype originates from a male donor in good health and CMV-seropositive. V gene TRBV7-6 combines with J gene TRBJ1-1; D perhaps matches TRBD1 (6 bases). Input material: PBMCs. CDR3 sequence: CASSLADTGTTDTEAFF. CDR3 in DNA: TGTGCCAGCAGCTTAGCGGATACAGGGACGACGGACACTGAAGCTTTCTTT. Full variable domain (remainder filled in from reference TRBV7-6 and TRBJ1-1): GAGVSQSPRYKVTKRGQDVALRCDPISGHVSLYWYRQALGQGPEFLTYFNYEAQQDKSGLPNDRFSAERPEGSISTLTIQRTEQRDSAMYRCASSLADTGTTDTEAFFGQGTRLTVV.